The source of this TCR beta chain is a study of glioma-infiltrating T cells. From germline, CDR1 is SGHTA and CDR2 FQGNSA. This CDR3 has 12 residues. V was trimmed by 2 bases and J by 8 bases, leaving 8 bases between them. The iRepertoire nested amplicon-rescue multiplex PCR amplified TCR alpha and beta CDR3s from RNA. TCRdb called the multiplex PCR reads again in MiXCR, with one record for every CDR3 protein. There are about 99,000 distinct CDR3 sequences in the sample; about 30% occur only once, and around 40% lies in the top ten. Whole-study results and caveats: Above-expected tissue-blood divergence occurred in all gliomas, most in low-grade ones.

This clonotype was picked up many times. Antigen unknown. The sequence derives from a human donor with low-grade glioma or glioblastoma, undergoing nonglioma brain surgery, or in good health (not recorded which). Specimen: glioma tissue, nonneoplastic brain tissue, or PBMCs (not recorded which). This chain links TRBV7-2 with TRBJ2-3; unclear D gene. In DNA, the CDR3 is TGTGCCAGCAGCTTACCCGTCGGTACGCAGTATTTT. The encoded protein is CASSLPVGTQYF.